The clone carrying this T cell receptor beta chain appeared a few times. Its antigen is currently unknown. The entry originates in a study of blood T cells in healthy people across ages. Study-wide points: Naive CD4+ cell counts and diversity both ran higher in long-lived than in aged donors.

Drawing of peripheral blood yielded ten milliliters from each donor. A second PCR, run for roughly 7 to 11 cycles, used a sample-barcoded 5' primer plus a J-beta primer mix. TCRdb independently ran MiXCR on the 5' RACE reads; one entry per CDR3 protein. The table lists about 630,000 distinct CDR3 sequences, about 21% of them singletons. CDR1 is SGHVS and CDR2 is FQNEAQ in the germline V gene. V dropped 2 bases and J dropped 4 bases, with 16 bases sitting between them. This CDR3 is 16 amino acids long. This chain joins TRBV7-8 and TRBJ2-3; a possible D gene is TRBD1 (6 bases). Sequencing used blood. The TCR originated in a man between 65 and 85 years old in good health. CDR3 nucleotides: TGTGCCAGCAGCTTAAGGGCTACAGGGTCCGCAGATACGCAGTATTTT. Translated: CASSLRATGSADTQYF.